Each of the 27 T cell receptor beta chains below was sequenced from the same sample in a study of T cell repertoires in cytomegalovirus infection. TCRdb reprocessed the reads via MiXCR and lists one record per CDR3 protein. This repertoire shows 360,000 or so distinct CDR3 sequences, around a third found once; its top ten account for 13%. Antigens for these TCRs are unknown. The material sequenced was cultured PBMCs, taken from culture after CMV antigen stimulation. All receptors derive from a human donor in good health (CMV status not recorded). Some clones in this sample may be carry-over from other donors' samples.

This clonotype has only a few counts. This rearrangement joins TRBV19 to TRBJ2-7; 7 bases match TRBD2. V lost 4 bases, J lost 0 bases, and 3 bases stayed unmatched. Germline loops: CDR1 LNHDA, CDR2 SQIVND (reference sequence). This CDR3 has 14 residues. CDR3 sequence (DNA): TGTGCCAGTAGTACCGGGAGGAGCTCCTACGAGCAGTACTTC. Translated, it gives CASSTGRSSYEQYF.

This clonotype was counted only a few times. This chain joins TRBV6-1 and TRBJ2-7, with TRBD2 matching over 10 bases. V lost 5 bases and J lost 6; bases outside the gene matches: 7. This CDR3 has 14 residues. The germline CDR1 and CDR2 sequences are MNHNS and SASEGT. The DNA for the CDR3 is TGTGCCAGCAGTCTACTAGCGGGATTCGGCGAGCAGTACTTC. This codes for CASSLLAGFGEQYF.

This clonotype was seen a handful of times. The chain couples TRBV6-2 or TRBV6-3 to TRBJ1-5, with a tentative D call TRBD1 (5 bases). The CDR3 has 13 amino acids. Germline V gene data show CDR1 as MNHEY and CDR2 as SVGEGT. Trimming removed 6 bases at V and 7 bases at J, with 13 bases between. CDR3 DNA sequence: TGTGCCAGCAGGGCGGACACCACCCAGCCCCAGCATTTT. Residues: CASRADTTQPQHF.

The rearrangement joins TRBV5-4 to TRBJ2-1, with D tentatively TRBD2 (6 bases). Trimming left V 0 bases short and J 5 bases short, with 9 bases between. Per the germline V gene, CDR1 is SGHNT and CDR2 is YYREEE (reference sequence). This CDR3 has 14 amino acids. CDR3 sequence (DNA): TGTGCCAGCAGCTTGGAACGGACTAACAATGAGCAGTTCTTC. Translation gives CASSLERTNNEQFF.

This clonotype was detected only a few times. The gene calls are TRBV7-6 and TRBJ2-7, with D possibly being TRBD2 (6 bases). The germline CDR1 and CDR2 sequences are SGHVS and FNYEAQ. The V and J ends lost 7 bases and 4 bases respectively, with 20 bases between them. This CDR3 is built from 15 residues. The CDR3 spells CASNTPSAGLYEQYV. CDR3 DNA: TGTGCCAGCAATACTCCCAGTGCGGGACTTTACGAGCAGTACGTC.

This clonotype was picked up a small number of times. CDR3 in amino acids: CASSYSLAGITDTQYF. The DNA of the CDR3 is TGTGCCAGCAGTTACTCTCTAGCGGGAATCACAGATACGCAGTATTTT. The rearrangement uses TRBV6-5 and TRBJ2-3; 9 bases are shared with TRBD2. Germline V gene sequence: CDR1 MNHEY, CDR2 SVGAGI. The J segment lost 2 bases and the V segment lost 0 bases, leaving 3 bases of the junction unmatched. The CDR3 runs to 16 residues.

The sample holds one count of this clonotype. The chain has TRBV6-2 or TRBV6-3 and TRBJ2-5; perhaps TRBD1 as D (6 bases). The germline gives CDR1 MNHEY, CDR2 SVGEGT. The length of the CDR3 is 17 residues. V lost 2 bases and J lost 0, with 16 bases in between. DNA for the CDR3: TGTGCCAGCAGTTACCCAAACCGGGACATGGACCAAGAGACCCAGTACTTC. Translated, it gives CASSYPNRDMDQETQYF.

The CDR3, as DNA: TGTGCCAGCAGTTACGGCCGGGGGACCTACAATGAGCAGTTCTTC. It encodes CASSYGRGTYNEQFF. The J gene is TRBJ2-1, the V gene TRBV6-2 or TRBV6-3, with D possibly being TRBD2 (6 bases). The CDR3 consists of 15 residues. V lost 2 bases and J lost 2, with 10 bases in between. CDR1 and CDR2 from the germline V gene are MNHEY and SVGEGT.

This clonotype was counted only a few times. The V and J genes are TRBV7-8 and TRBJ2-3, with 12 bases lining up with TRBD2. The V gene's germline CDR1 is SGHVS and CDR2 FQNEAQ. J was trimmed by 7 bases and V by 5 bases; bases with no gene match: 7. The CDR3 runs 15 residues. CDR3 region: CASSPTSGSRNTQYF. The CDR3 coding sequence is TGTGCCAGCAGCCCGACTAGCGGGAGTAGAAATACGCAGTATTTT.

The genes are TRBV7-2 and TRBJ2-7; D call uncertain. CDR3 length: 12 residues. The V end was cut by 5 bases, the J end by 6 bases, with 11 bases between. Germline V gene sequence: CDR1 SGHTA, CDR2 FQGNSA. As DNA, the CDR3 is TGTGCCAGCAGCGCTCCCGCGAGCGAGCAGTACGTC. Translation: CASSAPASEQYV.

The chain combines TRBV15 with TRBJ2-1; D possibly corresponds to TRBD1 (6 bases). CDR3 size: 16 residues. Germline CDR1 and CDR2: LNHNV and YYDKDF (reference sequence). V was shortened by 6 bases and J by 2 bases, with 17 bases between the two germline ends. In DNA form, the CDR3 reads TGTGCCACCAGGCCACAGGGCGGGCAGGCCTACAATGAGCAGTTCTTC. The encoded protein is CATRPQGGQAYNEQFF.

This clonotype has at least ten counts. The rearrangement joins TRBV7-2 to TRBJ2-4, with 9 bases fitting TRBD2. With V trimmed by 0 bases and J by 7 bases, 7 bases remained unmatched. CDR1 is SGHTA and CDR2 is FQGNSA in the germline V gene. The CDR3 consists of 16 residues. The CDR3 DNA reads as TGTGCCAGCAGCTTAGCCGGGCCGGCGGGAGGGAACATTCAGTACTTC. Translated, it gives CASSLAGPAGGNIQYF.

The V and J genes are TRBV19 and TRBJ1-1, with D perhaps matching TRBD1 (6 bases). Germline-derived CDR1 and CDR2 are LNHDA and SQIVND (reference sequence). V gave up 6 bases and J gave up 8 bases, with 19 bases separating them. The CDR3 contains 14 residues. CDR3 residues: CASSHLGGSPEAFF. The CDR3 bases are TGTGCCAGTAGCCACTTAGGGGGTTCGCCCGAAGCTTTCTTT.

This clonotype was counted at least ten times. The CDR3 DNA reads as TGTGCCAGCAGCTTTGGTTGGAGCAATCAGCCCCAGCATTTT. Its translation is CASSFGWSNQPQHF. J is TRBJ1-5 and V is TRBV7-2; D unclear. CDR1 and CDR2 (germline): SGHTA, FQGNSA. The CDR3 totals 14 residues. V was pared by 3 bases and J by 1 base, with 7 bases between. The whole variable domain, filled in from reference TRBV7-2 and TRBJ1-5, reads GAGVSQSPSNKVTEKGKDVELRCDPISGHTALYWYRQSLGQGLEFLIYFQGNSAPDKSGLPSDRFSAERTGGSVSTLTIQRTQQEDSAVYLCASSFGWSNQPQHFGDGTRLSIL.

The chain couples TRBV7-2 to TRBJ1-5; no clear D gene. Trimming removed 1 base at V and 7 bases at J, with 14 bases between. The CDR3 totals 15 residues. CDR1 and CDR2 (germline): SGHTA, FQGNSA. CDR3 sequence: CASSLDSKVEQPQHF. CDR3 bases: TGTGCCAGCAGCTTAGACAGCAAGGTCGAACAGCCCCAGCATTTT.

This clonotype appeared a single time. V gene TRBV6-6 combines with J gene TRBJ2-7; 12 nucleotides agree with TRBD2. This CDR3 region has 17 residues. Per the germline V gene, CDR1 is MNHNY and CDR2 is SVGAGI (reference sequence). After removal of 6 bases from V and 2 bases from J, the junction contained 11 bases not matched to a gene. CDR3 sequence: CASRSSVLAGGAYEQYV. DNA for the CDR3: TGTGCCAGCAGATCCTCTGTTCTAGCGGGAGGGGCCTACGAGCAGTACGTC.

This rearrangement joins TRBV11-2 to TRBJ1-1, with D maybe TRBD1 (6 bases). Germline loops: CDR1 SGHAT, CDR2 FQNNGV. Trimming pared 8 bases from V and 0 bases from J, leaving 13 bases between. The CDR3 consists of 14 residues. CDR3 sequence: CASRLGQMNTEAFF. CDR3 sequence (DNA): TGTGCCAGCCGCCTCGGACAGATGAACACTGAAGCTTTCTTT.

This clonotype was recorded a few times. The chain joins TRBV7-2 to TRBJ2-5; TRBD1 is a possible D gene (6 bases). This CDR3 has 14 residues. V was shortened by 2 bases and J by 5 bases, with 12 bases between the two germline ends. The germline V gene has CDR1 SGHTA and CDR2 FQGNSA. CDR3 sequence: CASSLYQGIETQYF. The CDR3 bases are TGTGCCAGCAGCTTATACCAGGGGATTGAGACCCAGTACTTC.

This clonotype was seen repeatedly, ten times or more. This chain connects TRBV20-1 to TRBJ2-7; 8 bases match TRBD1. CDR3 length equals 14 residues. The germline V gene encodes CDR1 DFQATT and CDR2 SNEGSKA (reference sequence). V trimming: 6 bases; J trimming: 0 bases; junction bases outside the gene matches: 7. CDR3 coding DNA: TGCAGTGCCCCGGGACAGGCGCACTCCTACGAGCAGTACTTC. Encoded protein: CSAPGQAHSYEQYF.

V usage is TRBV4-1 and J usage is TRBJ2-3; D unclear. Germline-derived CDR1 and CDR2 are MGHRA and YSYEKL. The V end lost 0 bases, the J end lost 4 bases, and 20 bases lay between the germline ends. CDR3 length equals 18 residues. The CDR3, as DNA: TGCGCCAGCAGCCAAGATGAGGTACAACGAAGCCCCGCAGATACGCAGTATTTT. It specifies CASSQDEVQRSPADTQYF.

The chain is built from TRBV6-2 or TRBV6-3 and TRBJ2-6, with 7 bases lining up with TRBD1. The V and J ends lost 11 bases and 0 bases, in that order; junction bases with no gene match: 10. This CDR3 region has 16 residues. CDR1 and CDR2 from the germline V gene are MNHEY and SVGEGT. Written as DNA, the CDR3 is TGTGCCGCGGACAGGACGGGGCGCTCTGGGGCCAACGTCCTGACTTTC. Translation gives CAADRTGRSGANVLTF.

The J gene is TRBJ2-1, the V gene TRBV27; D possibly corresponds to TRBD1 (6 bases). The CDR3 totals 13 residues. Trimming removed 5 bases from V and 9 bases from J, with 14 bases in between. The germline CDR1 and CDR2 sequences are MNHEY and SMNVEV (reference sequence). The CDR3 loop is CASSQIQGGEQFF. The CDR3 bases are TGTGCCAGCAGTCAAATACAGGGTGGTGAGCAGTTCTTC.

This clonotype was seen more than once but under ten times. The V gene is TRBV12-3 or TRBV12-4, the J gene TRBJ2-3, with 7 bases matching TRBD2. The CDR3 consists of 15 residues. The J segment lost 0 bases and the V segment lost 4 bases, leaving 4 bases of the junction unmatched. The DNA of the CDR3 is TGTGCCAGCAGTTCTTGGGGGGGGAGCACAGATACGCAGTATTTT. Its protein product is CASSSWGGSTDTQYF.

The genes are TRBV10-3 and TRBJ2-7, with 11 nucleotides matching TRBD1. The CDR3 consists of 13 residues. V lost 10 bases to trimming and J lost 3 bases; unmatched junction nucleotides: 5. CDR1 and CDR2 from the germline V gene are ENHRY and SYGVKD. CDR3 nucleotides: TGTGCCACAGGACAGGGGGCGGGCTACGAGCAGTACGTC. Translating gives CATGQGAGYEQYV.

The V and J genes are TRBV28 and TRBJ2-6; 10 bases are shared with TRBD2. V gave up 9 bases and J gave up 0 bases; unmatched junction bases: 2. CDR3 length: 15 residues. Germline CDR1 and CDR2: MDHEN and SYDVKM. In nucleotides, the CDR3 is TGTGCCAGTAGACTAGCGGGCTCTGGGGCCAACGTCCTGACTTTC. This translates into CASRLAGSGANVLTF.

This clonotype was recorded many times. The gene calls are TRBV7-2 and TRBJ1-1; tentatively, D is TRBD1 (5 bases). With 4 bases removed from V and 1 base from J, the gap between germline ends came to 10 bases. The CDR3 totals 14 residues. Germline loops: CDR1 SGHTA, CDR2 FQGNSA. The CDR3 sequence: CASSWGRTNTEAFF. Written as DNA, the CDR3 is TGTGCCAGCAGCTGGGGACGGACGAACACTGAAGCTTTCTTT. Full variable domain (rest looked up from reference TRBV7-2 and TRBJ1-1): GAGVSQSPSNKVTEKGKDVELRCDPISGHTALYWYRQSLGQGLEFLIYFQGNSAPDKSGLPSDRFSAERTGGSVSTLTIQRTQQEDSAVYLCASSWGRTNTEAFFGQGTRLTVV.

This clonotype was seen a handful of times. The rearrangement joins TRBV19 to TRBJ2-7; D is possibly TRBD1 (5 bases). CDR1 LNHDA and CDR2 SQIVND come from the germline V gene (reference sequence). This CDR3 comprises 13 residues. Trimming left V 5 bases short and J 5 bases short, with 13 bases between. CDR3 amino acids: CASSPRQGNEQYF. The CDR3 DNA reads as TGTGCCAGTAGTCCCCGCCAGGGTAACGAGCAGTACTTC.